This entry lists 8 T cell receptor beta chains sequenced from one sample in a study of CXCR3-negative and CXCR3-positive naive CD8 T cells. Each TRB cDNA library was prepared by 5' RACE (with UMI labels). TCRdb re-called the 5' RACE reads and catalogs CDR3 proteins one per entry, DNA excluded. The table gives 50,000 to 65,000 distinct CDR3 sequences; the top ten clones make up around 4% of it. Sequenced input: naive CXCR3- CD8+ T cells from blood. The subset: CD45RO-CCR7+CD27+CD95- naive CD8+ T cells lacking CXCR3 (TNR3-). The receptors stem from a human donor in good health. Some clones in this sample may be carry-over from other donors' samples.

The chain has TRBV10-1 and TRBJ1-1. Germline CDR1 is WNHNN and CDR2 is SYGVQD (reference sequence). The CDR3 is 13 residues long. CDR3 loop: CASSYSENTEAFF.

V gene TRBV4-1 combines with J gene TRBJ2-7. This CDR3 has 12 amino acids. CDR1 is MGHRA and CDR2 is YSYEKL in the germline V gene. The CDR3 loop reads CASSQASSEQYF.

The rearrangement links TRBV29-1 to TRBJ2-7. From germline, CDR1 is SQVTM and CDR2 ANQGSEA. The CDR3 has 13 residues. This CDR3 is CSVLVAATYEQYF.

The chain recombines TRBV4-3 with TRBJ2-7; lacking DNA, the TRBD1 call made by TCRdb goes unchecked. The germline V gene encodes CDR1 LGHNA and CDR2 YSLEER. The CDR3 spans 14 residues. CDR3 residues: CASSQVSGGNEQYF.

The chain employs TRBV15 and TRBJ2-7; TCRdb proposes TRBD1, but this gene call is untestable without DNA. The CDR3 is 15 residues long. CDR1 and CDR2 (germline): LNHNV, YYDKDF (reference sequence). The CDR3 loop is CATSQELGPLYEQYF.

V gene TRBV9 combines with J gene TRBJ2-1; TCRdb outputs TRBD1, but without DNA this stays unchecked. Germline V CDR1 and CDR2: SGDLS, YYNGEE. The CDR3 totals 14 residues. The CDR3 sequence: CASSVLTGEDEQFF.

V usage is TRBV11-3 and J usage is TRBJ1-1; TCRdb returns TRBD1, unconfirmable since there is no DNA. CDR1 is SGHNT, CDR2 YENEEA, per germline. The CDR3 extends over 17 amino acids. This CDR3 is CASSPRGAPFGNTEAFF.

V is TRBV4-3 and J is TRBJ1-2. This CDR3 has 16 amino acids. Germline CDR1 and CDR2: LGHNA and YSLEER. The CDR3 spells CASSQERERDYVGYTF.